The entry below gives a single T cell receptor (beta chain) sequence along with its context. The sample belongs to a study of blood T cell repertoires in COVID-19. Overall study context: Acute-phase and convalescent COVID-19 samples originated in the United States, Italy and Spain. Nucleic acid was either cDNA or gDNA, and it came from T cells, B-cell-depleted T cells, or PBMCs.

Authors' analysis steps: Using reference gene primer amplification, nucleated cell counts were estimated. Measured with immunoSEQ multiplex PCR; TCRdb has only the in-frame clones, and not every one. V and J calls and clone size follow that table, whereas D and trimming were derived from the DNA. The sample holds about 380,000 clones, about 80% seen once. The ends lost 4 bases at V and 5 bases at J; junction bases unmatched: 7. The CDR3 is 16 residues long. Germline loops: CDR1 KGHSH, CDR2 LQKENI. The TCR was taken from a human donor with acute or convalescent COVID-19. The donor label of this sample is uncertain. The chain joins TRBV18 to TRBJ2-3; 12 nucleotides line up with TRBD2. Sequenced input: peripheral blood. The CDR3 spells CASSQTSGGKIDTQYF. The CDR3 coding sequence is TGTGCCAGCTCACAAACTAGCGGGGGGAAGATAGATACGCAGTATTTT.